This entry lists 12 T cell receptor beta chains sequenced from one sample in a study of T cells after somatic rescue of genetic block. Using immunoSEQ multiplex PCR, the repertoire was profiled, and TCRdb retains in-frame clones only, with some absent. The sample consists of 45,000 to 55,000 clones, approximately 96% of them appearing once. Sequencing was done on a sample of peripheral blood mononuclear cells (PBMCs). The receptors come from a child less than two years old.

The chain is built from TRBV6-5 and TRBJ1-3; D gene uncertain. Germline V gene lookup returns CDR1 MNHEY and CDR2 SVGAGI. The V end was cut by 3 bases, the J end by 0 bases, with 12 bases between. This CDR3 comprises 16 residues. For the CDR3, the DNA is TGTGCCAGCAGTTATGGTGTCGGAATCTCTGGAAACACCATATATTTT. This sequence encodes CASSYGVGISGNTIYF.

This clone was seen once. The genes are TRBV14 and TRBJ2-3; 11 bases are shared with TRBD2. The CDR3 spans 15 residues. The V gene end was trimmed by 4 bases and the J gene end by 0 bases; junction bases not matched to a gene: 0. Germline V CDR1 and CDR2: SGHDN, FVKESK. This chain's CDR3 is CASSRTSGSTDTQYF. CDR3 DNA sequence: TGTGCCAGCAGCCGGACTAGCGGGAGCACAGATACGCAGTATTTT.

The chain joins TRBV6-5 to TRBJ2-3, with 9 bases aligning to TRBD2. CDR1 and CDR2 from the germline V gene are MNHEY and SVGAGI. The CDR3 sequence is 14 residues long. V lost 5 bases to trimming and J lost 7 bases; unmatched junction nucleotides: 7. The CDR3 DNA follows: TGTGCCAGCAGTGGGGGGCTAGCGGGGTATACGCAGTATTTT. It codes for CASSGGLAGYTQYF.

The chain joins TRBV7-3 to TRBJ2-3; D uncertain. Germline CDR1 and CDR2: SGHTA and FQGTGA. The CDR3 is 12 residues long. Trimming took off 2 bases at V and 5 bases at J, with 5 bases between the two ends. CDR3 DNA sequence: TGTGCCAGCAGCTTACTAGGAGATACGCAGTATTTT. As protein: CASSLLGDTQYF. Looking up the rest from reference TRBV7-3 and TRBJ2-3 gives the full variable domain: GAGVSQTPSNKVTEKGKYVELRCDPISGHTALYWYRQSLGQGPEFLIYFQGTGAADDSGLPNDRFFAVRPEGSVSTLKIQRTERGDSAVYLCASSLLGDTQYFGPGTRLTVL.

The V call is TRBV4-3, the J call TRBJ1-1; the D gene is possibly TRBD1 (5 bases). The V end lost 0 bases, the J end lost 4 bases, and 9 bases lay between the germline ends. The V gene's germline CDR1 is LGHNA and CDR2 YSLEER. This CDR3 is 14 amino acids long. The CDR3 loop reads CASSQEAGSTEAFF. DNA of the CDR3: TGCGCCAGCAGCCAAGAGGCAGGGAGCACTGAAGCTTTCTTT.

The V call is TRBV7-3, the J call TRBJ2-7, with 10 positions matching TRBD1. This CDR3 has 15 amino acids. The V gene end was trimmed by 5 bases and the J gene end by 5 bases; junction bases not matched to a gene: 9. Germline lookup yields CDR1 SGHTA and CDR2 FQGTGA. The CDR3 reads CASSISGTGDHEQYF. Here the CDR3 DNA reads TGTGCCAGCAGCATTTCCGGGACAGGGGACCACGAGCAGTACTTC.

The CDR3 reads CASSVAGANYGYTF. DNA for the CDR3: TGTGCCAGCAGCGTAGCAGGGGCTAACTATGGCTACACCTTC. This chain connects TRBV9 to TRBJ1-2, with D possibly TRBD1 on 6 matching bases. The ends were cut back, 0 bases at V and 0 bases at J, with 6 bases in the middle. The V gene's germline CDR1 is SGDLS and CDR2 YYNGEE. This CDR3 has 14 amino acids.

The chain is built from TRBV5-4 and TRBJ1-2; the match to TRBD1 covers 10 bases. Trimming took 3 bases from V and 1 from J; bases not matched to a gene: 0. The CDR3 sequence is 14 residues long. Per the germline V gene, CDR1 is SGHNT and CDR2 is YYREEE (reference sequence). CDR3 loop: CASSWTGGNYGYTF. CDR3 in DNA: TGTGCCAGCAGCTGGACAGGGGGTAACTATGGCTACACCTTC.

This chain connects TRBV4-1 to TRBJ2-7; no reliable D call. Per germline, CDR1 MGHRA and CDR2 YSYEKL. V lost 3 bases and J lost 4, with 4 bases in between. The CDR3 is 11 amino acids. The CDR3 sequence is CASSHGYEQYF. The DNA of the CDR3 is TGCGCCAGCAGCCACGGATACGAGCAGTACTTC.

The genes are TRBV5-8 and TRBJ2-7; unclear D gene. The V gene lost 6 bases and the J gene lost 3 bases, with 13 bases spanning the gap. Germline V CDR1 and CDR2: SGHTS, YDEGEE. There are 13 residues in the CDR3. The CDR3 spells CASNLIRVYEQYF. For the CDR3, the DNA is TGTGCCAGCAACCTGATACGGGTCTACGAGCAGTACTTC.

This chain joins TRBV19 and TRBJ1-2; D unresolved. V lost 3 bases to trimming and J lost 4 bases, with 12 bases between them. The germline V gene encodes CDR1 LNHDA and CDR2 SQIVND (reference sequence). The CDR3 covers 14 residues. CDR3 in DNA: TGTGCCAGTAGTATTAGACATCGAGTCTATGGCTACACCTTC. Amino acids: CASSIRHRVYGYTF.

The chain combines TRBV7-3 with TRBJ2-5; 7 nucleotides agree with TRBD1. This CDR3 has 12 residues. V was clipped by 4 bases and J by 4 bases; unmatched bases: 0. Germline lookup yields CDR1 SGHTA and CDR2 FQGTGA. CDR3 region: CASSYRGETQYF. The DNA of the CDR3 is TGTGCCAGCAGCTACAGGGGAGAGACCCAGTACTTC.